This TCR beta chain was observed in a study of T cells in Graves' hyperthyroidism and ophthalmopathy. V lost 4 bases, J lost 0 bases, and 3 bases stayed unmatched. CDR1 and CDR2 (germline): SEHNR, FQNEAQ (reference sequence). The CDR3 spans 15 residues. This clonotype was observed at least ten times. Amplification of TCR beta CDR3 regions was performed using RNA transcripts as template. The HTBI primer set drove a first-round RT-PCR of the TCR CDR3. TCRdb processed the multiplex PCR reads anew with MiXCR; each CDR3 protein has one entry. The sample yields about 480,000 distinct CDR3 sequences, 13% to 15% seen once.

Input material: blood. The sequence derives from a woman between 18 and 29 years old with Graves' hyperthyroidism. The chain has TRBV7-9 and TRBJ2-3; 8 bases align to TRBD1. CDR3 sequence (DNA): TGTGCCAGCAGCTCGGGACAGGTTAGCACAGATACGCAGTATTTT. The encoded protein is CASSSGQVSTDTQYF. The whole variable domain, filled in from reference TRBV7-9 and TRBJ2-3, reads DTGVSQNPRHKITKRGQNVTFRCDPISEHNRLYWYRQTLGQGPEFLTYFQNEAQLEKSRLLSDRFSAERPKGSFSTLEIQRTEQGDSAMYLCASSSGQVSTDTQYFGPGTRLTVL.